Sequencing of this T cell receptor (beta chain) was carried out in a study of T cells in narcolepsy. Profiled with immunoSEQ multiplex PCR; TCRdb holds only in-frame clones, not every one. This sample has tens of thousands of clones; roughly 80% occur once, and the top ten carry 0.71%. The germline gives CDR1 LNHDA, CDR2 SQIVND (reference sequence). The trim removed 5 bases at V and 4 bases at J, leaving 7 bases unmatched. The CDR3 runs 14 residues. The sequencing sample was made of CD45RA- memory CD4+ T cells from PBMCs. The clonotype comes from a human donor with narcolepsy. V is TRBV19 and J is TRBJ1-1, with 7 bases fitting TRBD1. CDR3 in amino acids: CASSRQGTFTEAFF. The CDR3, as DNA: TGTGCCAGTAGTCGACAGGGAACCTTCACTGAAGCTTTCTTT. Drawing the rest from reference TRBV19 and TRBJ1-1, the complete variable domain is DGGITQSPKYLFRKEGQNVTLSCEQNLNHDAMYWYRQDPGQGLRLIYYSQIVNDFQKGDIAEGYSVSREKKESFPLTVTSAQKNPTAFYLCASSRQGTFTEAFFGQGTRLTVV.